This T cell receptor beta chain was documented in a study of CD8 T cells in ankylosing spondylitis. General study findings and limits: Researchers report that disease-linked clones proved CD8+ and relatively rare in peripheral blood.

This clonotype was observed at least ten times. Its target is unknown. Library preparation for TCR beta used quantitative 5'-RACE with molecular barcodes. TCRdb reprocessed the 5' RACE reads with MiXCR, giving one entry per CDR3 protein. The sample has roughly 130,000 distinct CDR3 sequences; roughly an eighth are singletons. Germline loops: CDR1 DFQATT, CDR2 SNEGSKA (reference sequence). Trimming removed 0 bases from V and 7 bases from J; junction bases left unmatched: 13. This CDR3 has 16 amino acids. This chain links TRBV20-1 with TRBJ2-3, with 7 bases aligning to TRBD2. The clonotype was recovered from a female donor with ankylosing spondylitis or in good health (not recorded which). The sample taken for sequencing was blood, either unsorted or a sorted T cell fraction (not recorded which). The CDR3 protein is CSARDPLAGEAHTQYF. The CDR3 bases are TGCAGTGCTAGAGATCCGCTCGCGGGGGAAGCACATACGCAGTATTTT.